One and the same sample provided the 17 T cell receptor beta chains below, sequenced in a study of T cells expressing NK-cell markers. TCRdb re-called the 5' RACE reads and catalogs CDR3 proteins one per entry, DNA excluded. The sample includes some 280,000 distinct CDR3 sequences. The sequenced material came from blood T cells: a sorted CD56 or NKG2C T cell subset, CD4+ or CD8+ T cells, or bulk PBMC T cells (not recorded which). The receptors shown here come from a man younger than 35 in good health.

This rearrangement joins TRBV7-7 to TRBJ1-4. CDR1 is SSHAT, CDR2 FNYEAQ, per germline (reference sequence). This CDR3 region has 17 residues. The CDR3 loop reads CASTPSPPGLNDEKLFF.

This chain connects TRBV12-3 or TRBV12-4 to TRBJ2-3; the D gene TCRdb calls, TRBD2, cannot be checked with no DNA. This CDR3 comprises 18 residues. CDR3 sequence: CASSPNSGRDGATDTQYF.

The CDR3 is CASSPSTSGRAPAGELFF. The V and J genes are TRBV12-3 or TRBV12-4 and TRBJ2-2; TCRdb gives TRBD2 as the D gene, but with no DNA this cannot be confirmed. The CDR3 has 18 residues.

The gene calls are TRBV19 and TRBJ1-1; as DNA is missing, the TRBD1 call by TCRdb cannot be tested. CDR3 size: 14 residues. CDR1 LNHDA and CDR2 SQIVND come from the germline V gene (reference sequence). CDR3 loop: CASGTGMMNTEAFF.

V and J are TRBV20-1 and TRBJ2-1; TCRdb proposes TRBD2, but this gene call is untestable without DNA. The CDR3 runs 15 residues. CDR1 DFQATT and CDR2 SNEGSKA come from the germline V gene (reference sequence). CDR3 amino acids: CSARAGTSGNNEQFF.

This chain uses TRBV4-2 with TRBJ2-1. The CDR3 runs to 13 residues. Germline CDR1 and CDR2: LGHNA and YNFKEQ. Here the CDR3 reads CASSQDLGQKLFF.

The rearrangement uses TRBV18 and TRBJ1-1; the D call from TCRdb, TRBD1, cannot be confirmed without DNA. Germline CDR1 KGHSH, CDR2 LQKENI. The CDR3 loop spans 14 amino acids. The CDR3 is CASSQDRVNTEAFF.

The V and J genes are TRBV29-1 and TRBJ2-2. The CDR3 contains 13 residues. CDR1 SQVTM and CDR2 ANQGSEA come from the germline V gene. This CDR3 reads CSARLRDHGELFF.

The chain couples TRBV12-3 or TRBV12-4 to TRBJ2-1; TCRdb calls TRBD2, which cannot be checked without DNA. The CDR3 consists of 12 residues. The CDR3 sequence: CASSLLVNEQFF.

V and J are TRBV5-1 and TRBJ2-2; without DNA, the TCRdb call of TRBD1 cannot be checked. CDR1 SGHRS and CDR2 YFSETQ come from the germline V gene. The CDR3 is 14 amino acids. The CDR3 sequence is CASSRNRAAGELFF.

The chain couples TRBV5-4 to TRBJ1-2; TCRdb's assignment of TRBD1 cannot be checked, as there is no DNA. Per the germline V gene, CDR1 is SGHNT and CDR2 is YYREEE (reference sequence). There are 14 residues in the CDR3. CDR3 loop: CASSWGTGEYGYTF.

V usage is TRBV6-1 and J usage is TRBJ2-3; TCRdb proposes TRBD1, but this gene call is untestable without DNA. CDR1 and CDR2 from the germline V gene are MNHNS and SASEGT. The CDR3 totals 14 residues. CDR3: CASSTPGHTDTQYF.

The J gene is TRBJ1-1, the V gene TRBV29-1; TCRdb's assignment of TRBD1 cannot be checked, as there is no DNA. This CDR3 has 13 amino acids. CDR1 is SQVTM, CDR2 ANQGSEA, per germline. The CDR3 loop reads CSVEDGRSREAFF.

The chain couples TRBV5-1 to TRBJ2-3; TCRdb names TRBD2, which stays unverified in the absence of DNA. This CDR3 comprises 16 residues. In germline, CDR1 is SGHRS, CDR2 YFSETQ. The CDR3 is CASSFGTSERWDTQYF. Full variable domain (missing parts from reference TRBV5-1 and TRBJ2-3): KAGVTQTPRYLIKTRGQQVTLSCSPISGHRSVSWYQQTPGQGLQFLFEYFSETQRNKGNFPGRFSGRQFSNSRSEMNVSTLELGDSALYLCASSFGTSERWDTQYFGPGTRLTVL.

The chain carries TRBV20-1 and TRBJ1-4; TCRdb gives TRBD1 as the D gene, but with no DNA this cannot be confirmed. Germline V gene lookup returns CDR1 DFQATT and CDR2 SNEGSKA (reference sequence). This CDR3 has 14 residues. The CDR3 spells CSARPPGQPEKLFF.

This chain links TRBV12-3 or TRBV12-4 with TRBJ1-4; checking the TCRdb D call of TRBD1 is not possible without DNA. CDR3 length: 15 amino acids. The CDR3 loop is CASRNNGGTNEKLFF.

The chain links TRBV5-5 to TRBJ1-3. Germline V gene lookup returns CDR1 SGHKS and CDR2 YYEKEE (reference sequence). The length of the CDR3 is 13 residues. This CDR3 is CASSSLSGNTIYF.